What follows are 18 T cell receptor beta chains derived from one specimen sequenced in a study of cytomegalovirus exposure and HLA in healthy donors. Researchers ran the PCR with 60 Vbeta and 13 Jbeta primers. This table comes from immunoSEQ multiplex PCR, and its TCRdb copy is limited to in-frame clones, with some not included. The sample contains 120,000 or so clones, about 80% of which appear only once. Sequenced input: PBMCs. The receptors shown here come from a male donor in good health and CMV-seronegative.

This sequence joins TRBV7-2 and TRBJ2-7; D gene ambiguous. CDR3 length: 16 amino acids. CDR1 is SGHTA and CDR2 is FQGNSA in the germline V gene. Trimming shortened V by 1 base and J by 1 base, and 14 bases separated the two germline ends. CDR3 sequence: CASSLGPWPTSYEQYF. CDR3 bases: TGTGCCAGCAGCTTAGGTCCTTGGCCAACATCCTACGAGCAGTACTTC.

The V call is TRBV7-9, the J call TRBJ1-1, with D possibly being TRBD1 (5 bases). This CDR3 is built from 14 residues. Germline assignment: CDR1 SEHNR and CDR2 FQNEAQ (reference sequence). V was trimmed by 5 bases and J by 10 bases, leaving 20 bases between them. As DNA, the CDR3 is TGTGCCAGCAGCCCTCCGGGACTCATAGGGGCAGCTTTCTTT. Translating it yields CASSPPGLIGAAFF.

The V call is TRBV7-9, the J call TRBJ1-1, with 7 bases that match TRBD1. There are 15 residues in the CDR3. Germline loops: CDR1 SEHNR, CDR2 FQNEAQ (reference sequence). V shed 5 bases and J 2 bases; nucleotides not matched to a gene: 8. Written as DNA, the CDR3 is TGTGCCAGCAGCCACTCCCGGGACAGCAACACTGAAGCTTTCTTT. Its protein is CASSHSRDSNTEAFF. The full variable domain, with the rest looked up from reference TRBV7-9 and TRBJ1-1, is DTGVSQNPRHKITKRGQNVTFRCDPISEHNRLYWYRQTLGQGPEFLTYFQNEAQLEKSRLLSDRFSAERPKGSFSTLEIQRTEQGDSAMYLCASSHSRDSNTEAFFGQGTRLTVV.

The V call is TRBV28, the J call TRBJ1-1; TRBD1 matches 10 bases. The CDR3 length is 16 residues. Germline values: CDR1 MDHEN, CDR2 SYDVKM. The trim removed 6 bases at V and 0 bases at J, leaving 7 bases unmatched. The chain's CDR3 is CASRQEGQGLNTEAFF. CDR3 sequence (DNA): TGTGCCAGCAGACAGGAGGGACAGGGGTTGAACACTGAAGCTTTCTTT.

This clone showed up just a few times. V is TRBV7-9 and J is TRBJ1-1, with 8 positions matching TRBD1. This CDR3 is built from 11 residues. Per the germline V gene, CDR1 is SEHNR and CDR2 is FQNEAQ (reference sequence). J gave up 11 bases and V 5 bases, and 4 bases lay outside the gene matches. The CDR3 reads CASSPDRAAFF. The CDR3 nucleotides are TGTGCCAGCAGCCCGGACAGGGCGGCTTTCTTT.

In regard to this clone: This sample includes further DNA sequences coding for the same CDR3. This chain joins TRBV2 and TRBJ1-5, with D tentatively TRBD1 (6 bases). The germline V gene has CDR1 SNHLY and CDR2 FYNNEI. V lost 10 bases and J 6 bases, leaving 19 bases between the germline ends. The CDR3 has 14 amino acids. The CDR3 coding sequence is TGTGCCACCAGAAAGGACAGTCACGGTCAGCCCCAGCATTTT. This gives the protein CATRKDSHGQPQHF.

The rearrangement links TRBV5-1 to TRBJ2-2; D might be TRBD1 (5 bases). The CDR3 has 14 residues. Germline CDR1 reads SGHRS; CDR2 reads YFSETQ. Trimming removed 5 bases from V and 2 bases from J, with 10 bases in between. CDR3 in DNA: TGCGCCAGCAGACTGACAGACAACACCGGGGAGCTGTTTTTT. It specifies CASRLTDNTGELFF.

The gene calls are TRBV9 and TRBJ2-5, with 8 bases that match TRBD2. The CDR3 extends over 14 amino acids. Germline V gene lookup returns CDR1 SGDLS and CDR2 YYNGEE. The V gene end was trimmed by 3 bases and the J gene end by 5 bases; junction bases not matched to a gene: 6. The CDR3 DNA sequence: TGTGCCAGCAGCGCCGGGAGGGGCGGTGAGACCCAGTACTTC. Encoded protein: CASSAGRGGETQYF.

The gene calls are TRBV27 and TRBJ2-7; 11 bases align to TRBD2. J was trimmed by 3 bases and V by 2 bases; bases with no gene match: 6. The CDR3 sequence is 16 residues long. Germline V gives CDR1 MNHEY, CDR2 SMNVEV (reference sequence). The CDR3 nucleotides are TGTGCCAGCAGTTTAGAGGGGACTAGCGGAAACTACGAGCAGTACTTC. It encodes CASSLEGTSGNYEQYF.

The V gene is TRBV4-2, the J gene TRBJ2-3; 8 nucleotides line up with TRBD2. V was clipped by 0 bases and J by 2 bases; unmatched bases: 10. From germline, CDR1 is LGHNA and CDR2 YNFKEQ. The CDR3 loop spans 18 amino acids. CDR3 DNA sequence: TGTGCCAGCAGCCAAGATAGTCGCAGCGGGGGTACCACAGATACGCAGTATTTT. Translated: CASSQDSRSGGTTDTQYF.

This clone appeared once. This sequence joins TRBV10-3 and TRBJ1-1, with TRBD1 as a possible D gene (5 bases). Germline values: CDR1 ENHRY, CDR2 SYGVKD. With 4 bases removed from V and 4 bases from J, the gap between germline ends came to 7 bases. The CDR3 runs 12 residues. The CDR3 spells CAISAGSTEAFF. The CDR3 DNA follows: TGTGCCATCAGTGCAGGGTCCACTGAAGCTTTCTTT.

The chain carries TRBV5-8 and TRBJ1-4; 7 bases are shared with TRBD1. The germline gives CDR1 SGHTS, CDR2 YDEGEE. The length of the CDR3 is 16 residues. With 0 bases clipped from V and 2 bases from J, the junction kept 4 bases outside the gene matches. The CDR3 DNA reads as TGTGCCAGCAGCTTGGGGCAGGGGGGCACTAATGAAAAACTGTTTTTT. Its protein is CASSLGQGGTNEKLFF.

The chain recombines TRBV25-1 with TRBJ2-3; 7 bases are a match to TRBD1. This CDR3 is built from 15 residues. V shed 3 bases and J 3 bases; nucleotides not matched to a gene: 6. CDR1 is MGHDK and CDR2 is SYGVNS in the germline V gene. CDR3 protein: CASSDLNRGTDTQYF. As DNA, the CDR3 is TGTGCCAGCAGTGATCTAAACAGGGGAACAGATACGCAGTATTTT.

The chain recombines TRBV18 with TRBJ2-1; maybe TRBD2 (7 bases). Germline CDR1 and CDR2: KGHSH and LQKENI. The CDR3 runs 16 residues. V lost 3 bases, J lost 4 bases, and 16 bases lay in between. The CDR3 protein is CASSPLGGGRYNEQFF. For the CDR3, the DNA is TGTGCCAGCTCACCGTTAGGGGGGGGGCGGTACAATGAGCAGTTCTTC.

Note on this clone: The junction departs from the called germline gene at one end, perhaps through a read error. The chain joins TRBV30 to TRBJ2-6; 9 bases are shared with TRBD1. Per germline, CDR1 GTSNPN and CDR2 SVGIG (reference sequence). The CDR3 extends over 17 amino acids. The CDR3 here is CAWSVQGAFAGANGLTF. The DNA for the CDR3 is TGTGCCTGGAGTGTACAGGGGGCTTTCGCCGGGGCCAACGGCCTGACTTTC. Full variable domain (rest looked up from reference TRBV30 and TRBJ2-6): SQTIHQWPATLVQPVGSPLSLECTVEGTSNPNLYWYRQAAGRGLQLLFYSVGIGQISSEVPQNLSASRPQDRQFILSSKKLLLSDSGFYLCAWSVQGAFAGANGLTFGAGSRLTVL.

The chain recombines TRBV30 with TRBJ1-2; D not certain. Germline values: CDR1 GTSNPN, CDR2 SVGIG (reference sequence). This CDR3 spans 11 amino acids. V lost 1 base, J lost 4 bases, and 4 bases lay in between. The chain's CDR3 is CAWSDSYGYTF. The CDR3 coding sequence is TGTGCCTGGAGTGACAGCTATGGCTACACCTTC.

The chain carries TRBV4-3 and TRBJ2-2, with 13 bases that match TRBD2. In germline, CDR1 is LGHNA, CDR2 YSLEER. Trimming removed 0 bases from V and 0 bases from J; junction bases left unmatched: 10. The CDR3 loop spans 21 amino acids. For the CDR3, the DNA is TGCGCCAGCAGCCAAGAGATAACGGGACTAGCGGGGTATCCGAACACCGGGGAGCTGTTTTTT. As protein: CASSQEITGLAGYPNTGELFF.

The V gene is TRBV6-1, the J gene TRBJ1-5, with 7 bases that match TRBD1. The CDR3 contains 15 residues. The germline V gene encodes CDR1 MNHNS and CDR2 SASEGT. Unmatched junction bases numbered 9, after V lost 7 bases and J lost 3 bases. The CDR3 spells CASTRQGRPNQPQHF. CDR3 sequence (DNA): TGTGCCAGCACCCGACAGGGTAGACCCAATCAGCCCCAGCATTTT.